What follows are 7 T cell receptor beta chains derived from one specimen sequenced in a study of OX40 agonist ivuxolimab in advanced cancers. The data were produced by immunoSEQ multiplex PCR, yet TCRdb's version contains in-frame clones alone and is incomplete. The table includes about 50,000 clones, around 90% detected once. The specimen was CD4+ or CD8+ T cells sorted from blood, collected in a trial of the OX40 agonist ivuxolimab. These TCRs come from an adult with an advanced solid tumor such as melanoma, head and neck, liver or kidney cancer.

CDR3 in DNA: TGTGCCAGCAGCCCCCCTGTAAACAATGAGCAGTTCTTC. This encodes CASSPPVNNEQFF. The chain combines TRBV7-9 with TRBJ2-1; unclear D gene. The V and J ends lost 5 bases and 5 bases respectively, with 10 bases between them. From germline, CDR1 is SEHNR and CDR2 FQNEAQ (reference sequence). This CDR3 is built from 13 residues.

The chain has TRBV29-1 and TRBJ1-2, with a possible D match to TRBD1 (5 bases). The CDR3 extends over 12 amino acids. V was cut by 4 bases and J by 6 bases, with 12 bases left in between. Germline V gene data show CDR1 as SQVTM and CDR2 as ANQGSEA. The CDR3 sequence is CSVVYAGHGYTF. DNA for the CDR3: TGCAGCGTTGTTTACGCAGGGCATGGCTACACCTTC.

This chain joins TRBV5-6 and TRBJ1-5, with D tentatively TRBD1 (5 bases). The V end lost 0 bases, the J end lost 2 bases, and 9 bases lay between the germline ends. The CDR3 is 15 amino acids. Germline assignment: CDR1 SGHDT and CDR2 YYEEEE. Here the CDR3 reads CASSLEGSRNQPQHF. For the CDR3, the DNA is TGTGCCAGCAGCTTGGAGGGGTCGCGCAATCAGCCCCAGCATTTT.

The chain carries TRBV4-1 and TRBJ1-1; D is perhaps TRBD1 (5 bases). V was trimmed by 8 bases and J by 1 base, leaving 11 bases between them. The CDR3 consists of 13 residues. Germline V CDR1 and CDR2: MGHRA, YSYEKL. The CDR3 bases are TGCGCCAGCGGAAGGGGTCGGAACACTGAAGCTTTCTTT. Its translation: CASGRGRNTEAFF.

The chain couples TRBV6-1 to TRBJ1-5; 7 positions match TRBD1. This CDR3 is 19 amino acids long. CDR1 is MNHNS and CDR2 is SASEGT in the germline V gene. V was clipped by 0 bases and J by 3 bases; unmatched bases: 14. Written as DNA, the CDR3 is TGTGCCAGCAGTGAAGCGATCTTAGGAGGGGGCTTTAACAATCAGCCCCAGCATTTT. Its protein product is CASSEAILGGGFNNQPQHF.

The J gene is TRBJ2-5, the V gene TRBV6-6; 8 nucleotides line up with TRBD2. With V trimmed by 5 bases and J by 5 bases, 7 bases remained unmatched. The length of the CDR3 is 14 residues. Looked up from germline, CDR1 is MNHNY and CDR2 is SVGAGI (reference sequence). Written as DNA, the CDR3 is TGTGCCAGCAGTCCGGGGGGGGCAGGGGAGACCCAGTACTTC. Its translation is CASSPGGAGETQYF.

The rearrangement joins TRBV7-9 to TRBJ1-2, with D unclear. From germline, CDR1 is SEHNR and CDR2 FQNEAQ (reference sequence). CDR3 length: 15 amino acids. V lost 3 bases, J lost 4 bases, and 15 bases lay in between. CDR3 DNA: TGTGCCAGCAGCTTGTGGGGTGACACAACCTATGGCTACACCTTC. Translated: CASSLWGDTTYGYTF.